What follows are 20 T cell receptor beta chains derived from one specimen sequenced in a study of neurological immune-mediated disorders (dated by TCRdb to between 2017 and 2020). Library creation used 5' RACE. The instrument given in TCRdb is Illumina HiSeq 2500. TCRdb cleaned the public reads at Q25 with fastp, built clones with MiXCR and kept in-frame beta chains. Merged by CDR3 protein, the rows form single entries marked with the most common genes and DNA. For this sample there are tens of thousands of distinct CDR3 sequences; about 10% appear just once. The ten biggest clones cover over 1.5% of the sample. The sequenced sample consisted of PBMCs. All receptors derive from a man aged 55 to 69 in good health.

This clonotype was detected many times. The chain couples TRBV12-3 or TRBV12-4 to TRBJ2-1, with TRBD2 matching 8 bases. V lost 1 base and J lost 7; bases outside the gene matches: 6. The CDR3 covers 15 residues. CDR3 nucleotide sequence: TGTGCCAGCAGTTTAGAGGCGGGGGGAAGGAATGAGCAGTTCTTC. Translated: CASSLEAGGRNEQFF.

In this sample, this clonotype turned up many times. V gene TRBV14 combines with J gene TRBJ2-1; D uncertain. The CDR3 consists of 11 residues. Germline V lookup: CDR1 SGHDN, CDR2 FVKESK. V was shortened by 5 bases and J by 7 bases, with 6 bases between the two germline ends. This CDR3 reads CASSIRNEQFF. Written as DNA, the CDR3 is TGTGCCAGCAGCATCCGTAATGAGCAGTTCTTC. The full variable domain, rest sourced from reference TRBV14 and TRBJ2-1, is EAGVTQFPSHSVIEKGQTVTLRCDPISGHDNLYWYRRVMGKEIKFLLHFVKESKQDESGMPNNRFLAERTGGTYSTLKVQPAELEDSGVYFCASSIRNEQFFGPGTRLTVL.

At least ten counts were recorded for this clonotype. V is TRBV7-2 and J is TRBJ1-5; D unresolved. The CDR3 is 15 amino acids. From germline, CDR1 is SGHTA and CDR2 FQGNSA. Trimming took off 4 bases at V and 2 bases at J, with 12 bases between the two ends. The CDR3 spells CASSSERVGNQPQHF. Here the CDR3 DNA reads TGTGCCAGCAGCTCCGAGCGGGTTGGCAATCAGCCCCAGCATTTT.

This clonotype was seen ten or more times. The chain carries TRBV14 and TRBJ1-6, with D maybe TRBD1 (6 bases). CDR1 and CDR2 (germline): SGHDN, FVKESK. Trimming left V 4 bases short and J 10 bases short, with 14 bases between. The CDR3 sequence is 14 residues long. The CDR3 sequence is CASSLNRARSPLHF. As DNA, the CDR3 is TGTGCCAGCAGCCTAAACAGGGCCCGCTCACCCCTCCACTTT.

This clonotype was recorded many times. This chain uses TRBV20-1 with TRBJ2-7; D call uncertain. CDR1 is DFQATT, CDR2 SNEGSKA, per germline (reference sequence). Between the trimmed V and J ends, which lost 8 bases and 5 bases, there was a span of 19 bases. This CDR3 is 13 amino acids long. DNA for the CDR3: TGCAGTAGCTACGGCTTATCCCCCCACGAGCAGTACTTC. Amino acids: CSSYGLSPHEQYF.

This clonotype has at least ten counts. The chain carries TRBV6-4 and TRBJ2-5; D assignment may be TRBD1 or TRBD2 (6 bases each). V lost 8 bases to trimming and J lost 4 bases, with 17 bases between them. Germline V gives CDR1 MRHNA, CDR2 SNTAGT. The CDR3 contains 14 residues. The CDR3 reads CASCPGAPGETQYF. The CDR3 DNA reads TGTGCCAGCTGTCCGGGGGCCCCGGGAGAGACCCAGTACTTC.

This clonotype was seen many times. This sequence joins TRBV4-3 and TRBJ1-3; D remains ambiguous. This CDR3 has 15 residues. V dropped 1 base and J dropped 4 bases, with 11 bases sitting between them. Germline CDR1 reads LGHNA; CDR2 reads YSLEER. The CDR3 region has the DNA TGCGCCAGCAGCCAAGGCTGGGGTACCGGAAACACCATATATTTT. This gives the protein CASSQGWGTGNTIYF.

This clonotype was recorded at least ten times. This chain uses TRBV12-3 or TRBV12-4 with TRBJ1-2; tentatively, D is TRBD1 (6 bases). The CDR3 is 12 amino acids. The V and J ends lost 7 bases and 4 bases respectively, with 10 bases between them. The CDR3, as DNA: TGTGCCAGCACCTCGGACAGCTATGGCTACACCTTC. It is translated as CASTSDSYGYTF.

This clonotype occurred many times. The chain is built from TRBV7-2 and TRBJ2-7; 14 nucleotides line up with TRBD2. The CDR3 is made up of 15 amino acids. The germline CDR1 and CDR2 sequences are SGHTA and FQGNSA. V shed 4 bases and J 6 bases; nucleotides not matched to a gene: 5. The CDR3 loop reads CASSSGTSGGVEQYF. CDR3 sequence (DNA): TGTGCCAGCAGCTCCGGGACTAGCGGGGGAGTCGAGCAGTACTTC.

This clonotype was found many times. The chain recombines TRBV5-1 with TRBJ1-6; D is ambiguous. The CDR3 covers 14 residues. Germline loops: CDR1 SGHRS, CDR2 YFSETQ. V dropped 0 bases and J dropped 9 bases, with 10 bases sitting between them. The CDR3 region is CASSLEAPRSPLHF. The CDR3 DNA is TGCGCCAGCAGCTTGGAGGCACCACGTTCACCCCTCCACTTT.

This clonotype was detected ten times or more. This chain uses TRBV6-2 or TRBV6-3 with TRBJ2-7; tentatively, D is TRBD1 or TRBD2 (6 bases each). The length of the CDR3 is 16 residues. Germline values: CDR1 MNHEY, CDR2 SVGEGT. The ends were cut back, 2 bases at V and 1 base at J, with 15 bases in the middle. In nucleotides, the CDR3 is TGTGCCAGCAGTTACCTTGCGGGACATCATTCCTACGAGCAGTACTTC. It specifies CASSYLAGHHSYEQYF.

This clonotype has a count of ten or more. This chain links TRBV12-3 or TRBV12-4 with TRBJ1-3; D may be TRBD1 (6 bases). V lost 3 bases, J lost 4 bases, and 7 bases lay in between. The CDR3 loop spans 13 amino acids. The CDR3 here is CASSLTGGNTIYF. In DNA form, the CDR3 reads TGTGCCAGCAGTTTGACAGGAGGAAACACCATATATTTT.

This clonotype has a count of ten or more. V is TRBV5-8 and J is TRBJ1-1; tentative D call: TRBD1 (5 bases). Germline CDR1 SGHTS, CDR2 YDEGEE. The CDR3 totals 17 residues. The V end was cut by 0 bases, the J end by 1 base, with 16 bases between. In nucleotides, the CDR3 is TGTGCCAGCAGCTTGGGGGACTCATGGGGACCGAACACTGAAGCTTTCTTT. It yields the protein CASSLGDSWGPNTEAFF.

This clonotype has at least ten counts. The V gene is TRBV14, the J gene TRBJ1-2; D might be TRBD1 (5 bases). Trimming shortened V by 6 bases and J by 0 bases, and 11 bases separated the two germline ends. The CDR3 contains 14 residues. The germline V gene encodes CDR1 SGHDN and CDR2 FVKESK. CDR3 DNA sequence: TGTGCCAGCAGTCGGGACGGATCTAACTATGGCTACACCTTC. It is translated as CASSRDGSNYGYTF.

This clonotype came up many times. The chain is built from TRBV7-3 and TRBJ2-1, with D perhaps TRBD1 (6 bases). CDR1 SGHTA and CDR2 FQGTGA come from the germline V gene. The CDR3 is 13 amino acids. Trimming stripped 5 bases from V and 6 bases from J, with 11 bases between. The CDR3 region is CASSIKGGNEQFF. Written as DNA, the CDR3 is TGTGCCAGCAGCATCAAAGGGGGCAATGAGCAGTTCTTC.

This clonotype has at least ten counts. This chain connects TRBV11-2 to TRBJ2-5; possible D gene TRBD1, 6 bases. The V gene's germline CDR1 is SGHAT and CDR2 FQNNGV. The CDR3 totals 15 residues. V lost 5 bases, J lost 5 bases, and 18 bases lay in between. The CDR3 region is CASSQGWGRGETQYF. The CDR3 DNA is TGTGCCAGCAGCCAGGGGTGGGGGCGCGGGGAGACCCAGTACTTC.

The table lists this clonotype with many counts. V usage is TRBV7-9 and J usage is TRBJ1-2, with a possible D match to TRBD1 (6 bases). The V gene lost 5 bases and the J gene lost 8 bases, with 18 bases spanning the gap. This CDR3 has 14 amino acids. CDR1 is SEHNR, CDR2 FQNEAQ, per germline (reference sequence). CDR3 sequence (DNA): TGTGCCAGCAGCCCGACAGGCGCCCCCCAAGGCTACACCTTC. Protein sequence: CASSPTGAPQGYTF.

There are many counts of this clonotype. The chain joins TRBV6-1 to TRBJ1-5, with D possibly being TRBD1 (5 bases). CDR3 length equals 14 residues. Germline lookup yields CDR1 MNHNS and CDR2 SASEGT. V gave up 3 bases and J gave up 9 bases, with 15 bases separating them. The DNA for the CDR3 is TGTGCCAGCAGTGATGCAGGGCCCCTGGGGCCCCAGCATTTT. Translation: CASSDAGPLGPQHF.

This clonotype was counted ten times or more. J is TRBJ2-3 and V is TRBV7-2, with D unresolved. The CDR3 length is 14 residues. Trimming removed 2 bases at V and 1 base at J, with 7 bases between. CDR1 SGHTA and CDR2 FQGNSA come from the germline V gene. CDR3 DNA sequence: TGTGCCAGCAGCTTAAGTGGGGGCACAGATACGCAGTATTTT. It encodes CASSLSGGTDTQYF.

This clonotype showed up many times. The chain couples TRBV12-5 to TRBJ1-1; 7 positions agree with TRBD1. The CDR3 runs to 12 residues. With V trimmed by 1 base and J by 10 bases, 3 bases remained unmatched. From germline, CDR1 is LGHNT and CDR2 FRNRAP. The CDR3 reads CASGLGQGGAFF. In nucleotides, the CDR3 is TGTGCTAGTGGTTTGGGACAGGGAGGAGCTTTCTTT.